A single count supports the clone carrying this T cell receptor beta chain. What it binds is not known. This record belongs to a study of cytomegalovirus exposure and HLA in healthy donors. Notes on the study in general: TCR beta chain V- and J-gene trimming was linked, in a later analysis, to a missense variant in DCLRE1C. The study labeled fewer than 200 TCR beta chains cytomegalovirus-associated.

Primers included in the PCR were 60 Vbeta and 13 Jbeta primers. Data came from immunoSEQ multiplex PCR; TCRdb stores just in-frame clones and leaves some out. Counted here are 100,000 to 150,000 clones, over 65% occurring once; the ten biggest clones make up around 1.8%. The CDR3 has 15 amino acids. Per germline, CDR1 SGHVS and CDR2 FQNEAQ. Between the trimmed V and J ends, which lost 4 bases and 0 bases, there was a span of 11 bases. The sample consisted of PBMCs. The chain has TRBV7-8 and TRBJ2-3; tentatively, D is TRBD2 (6 bases). This TCR derives from a man aged 18 to 35 in good health and CMV-seronegative. The CDR3 protein is CASSYLAESTDTQYF. CDR3 DNA sequence: TGTGCCAGCAGCTATTTAGCGGAAAGCACAGATACGCAGTATTTT. The full variable domain, with the rest looked up from reference TRBV7-8 and TRBJ2-3, is GAGVSQSPRYKVAKRGQDVALRCDPISGHVSLFWYQQALGQGPEFLTYFQNEAQLDKSGLPSDRFFAERPEGSVSTLKIQRTQQEDSAVYLCASSYLAESTDTQYFGPGTRLTVL.